The 19 T cell receptor beta chains in this list originate from one sample, sequenced in a study of OX40 agonist ivuxolimab in advanced cancers. Libraries came from the immunoSEQ multiplex PCR assay. The source is immuneACCESS, and TCRdb retained only in-frame sequences with V and J called. Part of the clones is not carried over; for the studies checked, unresolved V genes explain less than half of this, and the remainder is unexplained. The sample records tens of thousands of clones, about nine tenths of which are singletons. Around 1.1% of the sample comes from the top ten. Material: CD4+ or CD8+ T cells sorted from blood, obtained in a trial of the OX40 agonist ivuxolimab. These receptor sequences come from an adult with an advanced solid tumor such as melanoma, head and neck, liver or kidney cancer.

V is TRBV7-9 and J is TRBJ2-7; D perhaps matches TRBD1 (5 bases). Trimming stripped 5 bases from V and 4 bases from J, with 15 bases between. This CDR3 is built from 14 residues. Germline V gives CDR1 SEHNR, CDR2 FQNEAQ (reference sequence). This CDR3 reads CASSPSAGSYEQYF. In DNA form, the CDR3 reads TGTGCCAGCAGCCCCTCCGCAGGGTCTTACGAGCAGTACTTC.

The chain combines TRBV7-8 with TRBJ2-1, with 7 bases that match TRBD1. The CDR3 contains 15 residues. Germline V lookup: CDR1 SGHVS, CDR2 FQNEAQ. V shed 8 bases and J 0 bases; nucleotides not matched to a gene: 7. The CDR3: CASVPDRRSYNEQFF. The CDR3 DNA sequence: TGTGCCAGCGTCCCGGACAGGCGCTCCTACAATGAGCAGTTCTTC.

This rearrangement joins TRBV11-2 to TRBJ2-2, with TRBD2 identical over 12 bases. The CDR3 runs to 17 residues. Germline assignment: CDR1 SGHAT and CDR2 FQNNGV. Trimming removed 1 base from V and 3 bases from J; junction bases left unmatched: 3. CDR3 DNA: TGTGCCAGCAGCTTAGTAGCTAGCGGGGGGGACACCGGGGAGCTGTTTTTT. This translates into CASSLVASGGDTGELFF.

The chain combines TRBV11-2 with TRBJ2-2; D could derive from TRBD1 or TRBD2 (6 bases each). Trimming pared 7 bases from V and 5 bases from J, leaving 23 bases between. Per germline, CDR1 SGHAT and CDR2 FQNNGV. The CDR3 runs to 17 residues. As DNA, the CDR3 is TGTGCCAGCACCCCATTCTCATGGGGGGCGGGGACCGGGGAGCTGTTTTTT. Translating gives CASTPFSWGAGTGELFF. The variable domain in full, with the rest retrieved from reference TRBV11-2 and TRBJ2-2, is EAGVAQSPRYKIIEKRQSVAFWCNPISGHATLYWYQQILGQGPKLLIQFQNNGVVDDSQLPKDRFSAERLKGVDSTLKIQPAKLEDSAVYLCASTPFSWGAGTGELFFGEGSRLTVL.

The CDR3 loop is CATSRDRGNAYEQYF. CDR3 DNA: TGTGCCACCAGCAGAGATCGGGGAAACGCCTACGAGCAGTACTTC. The gene calls are TRBV15 and TRBJ2-7, with D perhaps matching TRBD2 (5 bases). Germline-derived CDR1 and CDR2 are LNHNV and YYDKDF (reference sequence). CDR3 length equals 15 residues. V shed 0 bases and J shed 2 bases, with 11 bases lying between them. The variable domain in full, with the rest retrieved from reference TRBV15 and TRBJ2-7, is DAMVIQNPRYQVTQFGKPVTLSCSQTLNHNVMYWYQQKSSQAPKLLFHYYDKDFNNEADTPDNFQSRRPNTSFCFLDIRSPGLGDTAMYLCATSRDRGNAYEQYFGPGTRLTVT.

The rearrangement uses TRBV5-1 and TRBJ2-1; TRBD2 might be the D (5 bases). Germline values: CDR1 SGHRS, CDR2 YFSETQ. The CDR3 extends over 12 amino acids. Trimming stripped 7 bases from V and 8 bases from J, with 13 bases between. CDR3 bases: TGCGCCAGCGTTGGGAGTGGCGATGAGCAGTTCTTC. Translating it yields CASVGSGDEQFF. Supplemented by reference TRBV5-1 and TRBJ2-1, the full variable domain reads KAGVTQTPRYLIKTRGQQVTLSCSPISGHRSVSWYQQTPGQGLQFLFEYFSETQRNKGNFPGRFSGRQFSNSRSEMNVSTLELGDSALYLCASVGSGDEQFFGPGTRLTVL.

The rearrangement links TRBV18 to TRBJ2-3; no clear D gene. The CDR3 runs to 12 residues. Germline-derived CDR1 and CDR2 are KGHSH and LQKENI. V shed 6 bases and J shed 4 bases, with 8 bases lying between them. This chain's CDR3 is CASSLYADTQYF. Here the CDR3 DNA reads TGTGCCAGCTCCCTTTATGCAGATACGCAGTATTTT.

The J gene is TRBJ2-2, the V gene TRBV7-6; D is unclear. The CDR3 extends over 15 amino acids. V was pared by 1 base and J by 2 bases, with 8 bases between. Germline assignment: CDR1 SGHVS and CDR2 FNYEAQ. This chain's CDR3 is CASSLVVVNTGELFF. The CDR3 DNA follows: TGTGCCAGCAGCTTAGTGGTTGTAAACACCGGGGAGCTGTTTTTT.

There are a few counts of this clone. The chain's CDR3 is CASKQGFRVPQHF. The CDR3 DNA reads TGTGCCAGCAAACAGGGTTTTAGGGTGCCCCAGCATTTT. The chain combines TRBV6-1 with TRBJ1-5; D possibly corresponds to TRBD1 (6 bases). The V gene lost 7 bases and the J gene lost 9 bases, with 16 bases spanning the gap. This CDR3 region has 13 residues. The germline CDR1 and CDR2 sequences are MNHNS and SASEGT.

This clone came up once. The CDR3 DNA reads as TGTGCCAGCAGTCCAGGACAGGGTTCAGGGGCCAACGTCCTGACTTTC. Translation gives CASSPGQGSGANVLTF. The gene calls are TRBV6-6 and TRBJ2-6; TRBD1 matches at 8 bases. Germline V gene sequence: CDR1 MNHNY, CDR2 SVGAGI (reference sequence). V trimming: 5 bases; J trimming: 4 bases; junction bases outside the gene matches: 7. This CDR3 spans 16 amino acids.

The chain links TRBV5-6 to TRBJ2-3, with D possibly being TRBD2 (6 bases). With 0 bases removed from V and 6 bases from J, the gap between germline ends came to 14 bases. The CDR3 has 15 residues. CDR1 and CDR2 (germline): SGHDT, YYEEEE. CDR3 loop: CASSLVVGLADTQYF. CDR3 sequence (DNA): TGTGCCAGCAGCTTGGTAGTGGGCCTAGCGGATACGCAGTATTTT.

This sequence joins TRBV18 and TRBJ2-2; D gene ambiguous. V dropped 1 base and J dropped 7 bases, with 10 bases sitting between them. Germline V gives CDR1 KGHSH, CDR2 LQKENI. The CDR3 contains 14 residues. The CDR3: CASSPQGFGGELFF. Written as DNA, the CDR3 is TGTGCCAGCTCACCACAGGGCTTTGGCGGGGAGCTGTTTTTT.

The CDR3 region has the DNA TGTGCCAGCTCACCGGGAATCAACACAGATACGCAGTATTTT. The encoded protein is CASSPGINTDTQYF. This chain connects TRBV18 to TRBJ2-3; no reliable D call. The germline V gene encodes CDR1 KGHSH and CDR2 LQKENI. CDR3 length equals 14 residues. V dropped 3 bases and J dropped 2 bases, with 9 bases sitting between them.

This clone appeared once. The rearrangement links TRBV25-1 to TRBJ2-1, with TRBD1 matching over 11 bases. The trim removed 4 bases at V and 7 bases at J, leaving 6 bases unmatched. This CDR3 spans 15 amino acids. Looked up from germline, CDR1 is MGHDK and CDR2 is SYGVNS. CDR3 residues: CASSADRGRVNEQFF. As DNA, the CDR3 is TGTGCCAGCAGTGCGGACAGGGGGCGTGTGAATGAGCAGTTCTTC.

The genes are TRBV19 and TRBJ2-3; 7 bases fit TRBD2. J gave up 0 bases and V 2 bases, and 5 bases lay outside the gene matches. There are 16 residues in the CDR3. The germline CDR1 and CDR2 sequences are LNHDA and SQIVND (reference sequence). The CDR3 nucleotides are TGTGCCAGTAGTATACAAGCGGGGCTTAGCACAGATACGCAGTATTTT. It translates to CASSIQAGLSTDTQYF.

Written as DNA, the CDR3 is TGTGCCAGTCGGGACATGAGCTCCTACAATGAGCAGTTCTTC. This encodes CASRDMSSYNEQFF. This chain links TRBV7-2 with TRBJ2-1; D might be TRBD1 (6 bases). V was cut by 9 bases and J by 0 bases, with 12 bases left in between. The CDR3 spans 14 residues. Germline CDR1 and CDR2: SGHTA and FQGNSA.

The V call is TRBV6-1, the J call TRBJ1-5; D is perhaps TRBD1 (5 bases). This CDR3 spans 16 amino acids. V was shortened by 1 base and J by 2 bases, with 12 bases between the two germline ends. Per the germline V gene, CDR1 is MNHNS and CDR2 is SASEGT. The CDR3: CASSEVGRARNQPQHF. The DNA for the CDR3 is TGTGCCAGCAGTGAAGTAGGCAGGGCTCGCAATCAGCCCCAGCATTTT.

V gene TRBV18 combines with J gene TRBJ1-1; D unresolved. Germline V gives CDR1 KGHSH, CDR2 LQKENI. The V end was cut by 3 bases, the J end by 12 bases, with 14 bases between. The CDR3 is 12 residues long. The CDR3 is CASSPGSPESFF. For the CDR3, the DNA is TGTGCCAGCTCACCCGGCAGCCCTGAGTCTTTCTTT.

This clone has just one count. V usage is TRBV18 and J usage is TRBJ1-1; no clear D. The CDR3 sequence is 13 residues long. Deletions cut 1 base from V and 5 bases from J, with 8 bases between. The V gene's germline CDR1 is KGHSH and CDR2 LQKENI. Here the CDR3 DNA reads TGTGCCAGCTCACCACGTACTGGGACTGAAGCTTTCTTT. Its protein is CASSPRTGTEAFF.